Described below is a single T cell receptor (beta chain) sequence and its context. The antigen is not known. These data belong to a study of T cells after yellow fever vaccination. About the study: Those fractions that held only low numbers of cells were prepared using the SMART-Seq v4 Ultra Low Input RNA kit. Overall study results and limits: Some clonotypes were seen in both the CD4 and the CD8 compartments. These made up a small share and likely arose from convergent recombination.

A 5'RACE template-switching step, the method used to make TCR cDNA, added a universal primer site and UMIs. TCRdb analysed the 5' RACE reads with MiXCR anew, one entry per CDR3 protein. This table holds 450,000 to 600,000 distinct CDR3 sequences, approximately 16% found once. This clonotype was sampled from a young man who received the YFV17D yellow fever vaccine. The specimen was PBMCs, collected 4 to 5 days after the first yellow fever vaccination.

This chain's CDR3 is CASSVGYRSTDTQYF. DNA for the CDR3: TGTGCCAGCAGCGTAGGTTATAGAAGCACAGATACGCAGTATTTT. The chain links TRBV9 to TRBJ2-3; D not resolved. This CDR3 is built from 15 residues. Germline V lookup: CDR1 SGDLS, CDR2 YYNGEE. Trimming shortened V by 0 bases and J by 0 bases, and 8 bases separated the two germline ends.